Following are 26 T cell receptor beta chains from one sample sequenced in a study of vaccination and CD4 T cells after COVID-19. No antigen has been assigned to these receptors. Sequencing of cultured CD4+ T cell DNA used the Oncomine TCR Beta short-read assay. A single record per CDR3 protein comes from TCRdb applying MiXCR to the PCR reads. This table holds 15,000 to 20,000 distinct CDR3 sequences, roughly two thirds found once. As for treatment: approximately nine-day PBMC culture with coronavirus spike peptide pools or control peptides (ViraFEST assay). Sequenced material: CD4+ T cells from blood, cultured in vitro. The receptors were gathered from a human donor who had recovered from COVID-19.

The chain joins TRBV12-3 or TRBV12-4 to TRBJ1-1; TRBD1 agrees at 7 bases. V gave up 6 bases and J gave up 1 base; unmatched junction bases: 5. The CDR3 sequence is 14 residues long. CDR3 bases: TGTGCCAGCAGAAACAGGGGAAAGAACACTGAAGCTTTCTTT. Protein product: CASRNRGKNTEAFF.

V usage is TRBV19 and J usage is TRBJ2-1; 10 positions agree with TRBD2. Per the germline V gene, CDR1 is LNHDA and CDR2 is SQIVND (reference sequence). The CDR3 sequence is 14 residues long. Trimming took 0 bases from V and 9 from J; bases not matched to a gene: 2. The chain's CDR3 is CASSIDASGSEQFF. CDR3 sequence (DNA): TGTGCCAGTAGTATAGATGCTAGCGGGAGTGAGCAGTTCTTC.

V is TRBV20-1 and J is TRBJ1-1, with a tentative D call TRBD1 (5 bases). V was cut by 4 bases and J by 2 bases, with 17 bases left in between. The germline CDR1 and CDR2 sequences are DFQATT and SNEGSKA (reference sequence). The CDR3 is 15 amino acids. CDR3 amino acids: CSATPPGTFNTEAFF. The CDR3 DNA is TGCAGTGCTACCCCACCGGGGACTTTCAACACTGAAGCTTTCTTT.

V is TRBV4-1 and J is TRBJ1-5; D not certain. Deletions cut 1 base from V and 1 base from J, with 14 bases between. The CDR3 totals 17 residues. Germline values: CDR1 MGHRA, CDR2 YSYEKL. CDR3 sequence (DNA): TGCGCCAGCAGCCAAGTGTCCGGCGGCAGGAGCAATCAGCCCCAGCATTTT. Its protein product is CASSQVSGGRSNQPQHF.

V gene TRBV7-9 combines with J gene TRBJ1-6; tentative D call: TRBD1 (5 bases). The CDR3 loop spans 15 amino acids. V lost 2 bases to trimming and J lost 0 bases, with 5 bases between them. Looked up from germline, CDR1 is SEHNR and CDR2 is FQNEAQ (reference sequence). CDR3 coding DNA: TGTGCCAGCAGCTTACAGGGCTCCTATAATTCACCCCTCCACTTT. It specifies CASSLQGSYNSPLHF.

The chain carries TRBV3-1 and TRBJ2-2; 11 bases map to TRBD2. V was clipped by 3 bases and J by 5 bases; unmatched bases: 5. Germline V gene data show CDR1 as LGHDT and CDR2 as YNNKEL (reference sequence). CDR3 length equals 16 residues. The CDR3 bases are TGTGCCAGCAGCCACCTAGCGGGGGGTGGGACCGGGGAGCTGTTTTTT. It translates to CASSHLAGGGTGELFF.

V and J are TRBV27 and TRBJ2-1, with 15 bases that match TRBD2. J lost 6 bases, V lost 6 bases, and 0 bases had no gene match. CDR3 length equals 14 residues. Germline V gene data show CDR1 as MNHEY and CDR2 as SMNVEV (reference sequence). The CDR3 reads CASRGLAGGNEQFF. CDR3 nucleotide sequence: TGTGCCAGCAGGGGACTAGCGGGAGGCAATGAGCAGTTCTTC.

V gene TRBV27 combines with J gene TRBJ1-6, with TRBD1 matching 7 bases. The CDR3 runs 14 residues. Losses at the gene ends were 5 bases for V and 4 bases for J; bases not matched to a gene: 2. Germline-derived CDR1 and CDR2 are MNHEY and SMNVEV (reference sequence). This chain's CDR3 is CASSLTGYNSPLHF. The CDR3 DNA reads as TGTGCCAGCAGTCTGACAGGGTATAATTCACCCCTCCACTTT.

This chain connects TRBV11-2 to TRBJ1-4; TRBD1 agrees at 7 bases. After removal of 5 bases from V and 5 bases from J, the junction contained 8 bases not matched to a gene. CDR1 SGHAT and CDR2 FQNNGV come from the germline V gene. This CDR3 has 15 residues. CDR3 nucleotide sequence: TGTGCCAGCAGCAGCCGGGACAGCTTGAATGAAAAACTGTTTTTT. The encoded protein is CASSSRDSLNEKLFF.

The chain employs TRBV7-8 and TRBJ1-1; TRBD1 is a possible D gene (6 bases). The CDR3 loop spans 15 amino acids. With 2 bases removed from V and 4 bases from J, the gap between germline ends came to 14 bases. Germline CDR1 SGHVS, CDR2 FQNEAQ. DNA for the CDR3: TGTGCCAGCAGCTTACGTTGGGGGGCAGCCACTGAAGCTTTCTTT. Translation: CASSLRWGAATEAFF.

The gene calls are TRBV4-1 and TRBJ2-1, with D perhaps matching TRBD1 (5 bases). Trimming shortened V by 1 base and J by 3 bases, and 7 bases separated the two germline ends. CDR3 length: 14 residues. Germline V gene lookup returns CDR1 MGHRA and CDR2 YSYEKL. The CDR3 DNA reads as TGCGCCAGCAGCCAAGCTCAGGGCTACAATGAGCAGTTCTTC. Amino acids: CASSQAQGYNEQFF.

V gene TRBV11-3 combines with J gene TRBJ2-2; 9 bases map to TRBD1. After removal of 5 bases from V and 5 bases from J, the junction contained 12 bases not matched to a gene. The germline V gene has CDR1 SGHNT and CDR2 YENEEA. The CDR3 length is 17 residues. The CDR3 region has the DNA TGTGCCAGCAGCACTACCGGGGGGACAGGGTTGACCGGGGAGCTGTTTTTT. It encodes CASSTTGGTGLTGELFF.

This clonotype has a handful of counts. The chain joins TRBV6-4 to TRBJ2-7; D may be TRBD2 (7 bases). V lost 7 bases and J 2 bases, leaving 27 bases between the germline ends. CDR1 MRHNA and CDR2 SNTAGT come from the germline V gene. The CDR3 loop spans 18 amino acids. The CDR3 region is CASTVTGGPSLPTYEQYF. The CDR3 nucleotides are TGTGCCAGCACCGTAACGGGGGGCCCCTCTCTACCTACCTACGAGCAGTACTTC.

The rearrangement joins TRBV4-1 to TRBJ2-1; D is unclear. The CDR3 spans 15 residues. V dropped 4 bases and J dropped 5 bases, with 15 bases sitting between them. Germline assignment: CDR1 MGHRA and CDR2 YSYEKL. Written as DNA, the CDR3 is TGCGCCAGCAGCCCCTCCGGTTCGCCAAACAATGAGCAGTTCTTC. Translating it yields CASSPSGSPNNEQFF.

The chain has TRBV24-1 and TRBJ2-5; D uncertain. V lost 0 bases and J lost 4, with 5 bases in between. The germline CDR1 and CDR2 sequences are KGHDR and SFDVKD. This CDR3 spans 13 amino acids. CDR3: CATSDLQRETQYF. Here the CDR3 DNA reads TGTGCCACCAGTGATTTGCAACGAGAGACCCAGTACTTC.

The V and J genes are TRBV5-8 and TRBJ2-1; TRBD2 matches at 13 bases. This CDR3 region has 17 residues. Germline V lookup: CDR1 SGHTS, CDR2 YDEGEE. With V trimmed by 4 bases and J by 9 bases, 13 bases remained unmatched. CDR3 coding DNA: TGTGCCAGCAGCCATCTAACTAGGACTAGCGGGAGTGGTGAGCAGTTCTTC. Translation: CASSHLTRTSGSGEQFF. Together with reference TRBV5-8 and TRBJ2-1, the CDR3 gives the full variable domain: EAGVTQSPTHLIKTRGQQATLRCSPISGHTSVYWYQQALGLGLQFLLWYDEGEERNRGNFPPRFSGRQFPNYSSELNVNALELEDSALYLCASSHLTRTSGSGEQFFGPGTRLTVL.

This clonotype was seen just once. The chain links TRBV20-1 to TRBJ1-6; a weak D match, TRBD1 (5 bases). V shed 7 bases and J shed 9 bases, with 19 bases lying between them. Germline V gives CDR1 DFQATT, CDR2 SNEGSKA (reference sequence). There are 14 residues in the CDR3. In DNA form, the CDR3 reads TGCAGTGGGGTTGGGGCCTCCAGGAGTTCACCCCTCCACTTT. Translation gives CSGVGASRSSPLHF.

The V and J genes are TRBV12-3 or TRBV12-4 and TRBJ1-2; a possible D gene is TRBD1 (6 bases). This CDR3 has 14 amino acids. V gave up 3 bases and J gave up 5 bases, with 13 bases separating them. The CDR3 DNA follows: TGTGCCAGCAGTTTGGTAGGACAGTTATATGGCTACACCTTC. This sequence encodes CASSLVGQLYGYTF.

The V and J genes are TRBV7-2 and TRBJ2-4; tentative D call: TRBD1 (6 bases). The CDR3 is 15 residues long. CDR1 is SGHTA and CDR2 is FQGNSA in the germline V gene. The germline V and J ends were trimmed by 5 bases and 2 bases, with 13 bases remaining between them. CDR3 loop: CASSHSTGTKNIQYF. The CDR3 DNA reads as TGTGCCAGCAGCCACTCAACAGGGACCAAAAACATTCAGTACTTC. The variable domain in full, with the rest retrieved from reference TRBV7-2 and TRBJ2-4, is GAGVSQSPSNKVTEKGKDVELRCDPISGHTALYWYRQSLGQGLEFLIYFQGNSAPDKSGLPSDRFSAERTGGSVSTLTIQRTQQEDSAVYLCASSHSTGTKNIQYFGAGTRLSVL.

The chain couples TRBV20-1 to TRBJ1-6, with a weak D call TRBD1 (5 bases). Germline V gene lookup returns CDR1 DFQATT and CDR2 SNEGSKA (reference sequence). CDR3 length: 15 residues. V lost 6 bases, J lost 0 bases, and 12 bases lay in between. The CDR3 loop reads CSAPGANSYNSPLHF. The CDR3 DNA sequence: TGCAGTGCCCCTGGGGCGAACTCCTATAATTCACCCCTCCACTTT.

The CDR3 DNA reads as TGTGCCAGCAGCCCAACAGGGAGAGAGACCCAGTACTTC. This translates into CASSPTGRETQYF. The chain joins TRBV7-7 to TRBJ2-5, with TRBD1 as a possible D gene (6 bases). This CDR3 is built from 13 residues. Germline V lookup: CDR1 SSHAT, CDR2 FNYEAQ (reference sequence). V was trimmed by 5 bases and J by 4 bases, leaving 11 bases between them.

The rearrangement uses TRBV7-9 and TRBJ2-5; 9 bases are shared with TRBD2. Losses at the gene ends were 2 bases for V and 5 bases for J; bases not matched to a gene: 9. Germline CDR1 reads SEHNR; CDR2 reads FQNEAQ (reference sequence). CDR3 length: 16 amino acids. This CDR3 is CASSLTPGLARETQYF. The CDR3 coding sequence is TGTGCCAGCAGCTTAACCCCTGGACTAGCGAGGGAGACCCAGTACTTC.

CDR3 residues: CSVDSRGGTEAFF. CDR3 sequence (DNA): TGCAGCGTTGACAGCAGGGGGGGCACTGAAGCTTTCTTT. The chain uses TRBV29-1 and TRBJ1-1, with 7 bases identical to TRBD1. The CDR3 runs 13 residues. V shed 3 bases, J shed 4 bases, and the junction held 5 bases outside the gene matches. CDR1 and CDR2 (germline): SQVTM, ANQGSEA.

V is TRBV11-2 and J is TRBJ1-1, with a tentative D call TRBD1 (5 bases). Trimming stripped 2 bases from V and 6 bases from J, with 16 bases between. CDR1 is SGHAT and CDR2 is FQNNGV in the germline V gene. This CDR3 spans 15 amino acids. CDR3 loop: CASSLQMGGAAEAFF. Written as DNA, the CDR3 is TGTGCCAGCAGCTTACAAATGGGGGGAGCTGCTGAAGCTTTCTTT.

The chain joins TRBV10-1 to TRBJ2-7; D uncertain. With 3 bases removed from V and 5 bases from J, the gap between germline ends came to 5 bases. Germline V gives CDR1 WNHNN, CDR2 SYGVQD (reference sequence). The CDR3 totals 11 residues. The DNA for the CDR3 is TGCGCCAGCAGTGATTACCACGAGCAGTACTTC. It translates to CASSDYHEQYF.

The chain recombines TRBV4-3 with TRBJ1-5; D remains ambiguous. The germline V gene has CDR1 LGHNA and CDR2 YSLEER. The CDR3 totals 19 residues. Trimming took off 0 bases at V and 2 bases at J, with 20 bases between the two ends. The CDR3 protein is CASSQDYTDSRPGNQPQHF. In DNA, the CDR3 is TGCGCCAGCAGCCAAGACTATACGGACTCCCGCCCAGGCAATCAGCCCCAGCATTTT.